The rows below give T cell receptor beta chains drawn from one sample of a study of CD8+CD57+ T cells in acquired aplastic anemia. One entry per CDR3 protein, called by TCRdb with MiXCR from the reads. The table lists around 120,000 distinct CDR3 sequences, approximately 36% of them singletons, with about 2.4% in the top ten. Specimen: sorted CD4+, CD8+, or CD8+CD57+ T cells (not recorded which) from PBMCs. These receptors were collected from a human donor with aplastic anemia. Each CDR3 is given with its conserved first and last residue. Size is omitted from some rows. Given values are once, few, many or a class for expanded clones.

>.|TRBV11-2
CASSLDWNSYQPQHF
>.|TRBV19
CASSSLGEPQHF
>.|TRBV10-3
CAISDSNQPQYF
>many|TRBV7-9
CASSLRLASGGAGETQYF
>many|TRBV6-5
CASRRGTEAFF
>once|TRBV7-8
CASSDPGTSGIWNEQYF
>.|TRBV2
CASKGWRGTDTQYF
>.|TRBV7-9
CASSLLGQAHYGYTF
>many|TRBV14
CASSQRKGWSPLHF
>.|TRBV24-1
CASSLSVGGADTIYF
>many|TRBV4-2
CASSQISQETQYF
>.|TRBV4-2
CASSQETSGMGDTQYF
>.|TRBV10-3
CAIRTGVQETQYF
>.|TRBV20-1
CSALAGGKETQYF
>few|TRBV6-4
CASSDSNSGGAREQYF
>.|TRBV10-3
CAISESSKQNYGYTF
>.|TRBV2
CASSEADRDEQYF
>.|TRBV5-1
CASSQTGREQYF
>many|TRBV19
CASSIRTGLLGKNIQYF
>.|TRBV6-1
CASSPTGRGRQGDTQYF
>many|TRBV5-8
CASRYTSTDTQYF
>.|TRBV7-6
CASSLAPGTSGETQYF
>.|TRBV10-3
CAISGGGQSGNSPLHF
>.|TRBV2
CASSDPWNIQYF
>many|TRBV20-1
CSARGQGGVKNGYTF
>.|TRBV29-1
CSVEYLNTEAFF
>.|TRBV2
CASIIQGTNGKLFF
>once|TRBV20-1
CSARTGGNYGYTF
>many|TRBV19
CASSIDPRAEAFF
>many|TRBV20-1
CSARRGDHDGYTF
>many|TRBV6-1
CASSPGLAGKGETQYF
>many|TRBV20-1
CSARDLGVAGNSYNEQFF
>few|TRBV20-1
CSAMDRERGTEAFF
>many|TRBV5-8
CASSSLTGPNSPLHF
>once|TRBV2
CASSDGGRVIDEQYF
>many|TRBV5-1
CASSLGGQGYNEQFF
>.|TRBV7-9
CASSSRPNEKLLF
>.|TRBV19
CASSRQGAGEQFF
>.|TRBV29-1
CSVVFPSHGDYGYTF
>.|TRBV4-1
CASSRDRVEKLFF
>once|TRBV2
CASSLMWGDGSPLHF
>.|TRBV25-1
CASRRFTGAYEQYF
>many|TRBV4-1
CASSPPGQNYEQYF
>.|TRBV19
CASSMRQSMNTEAFF
>many|TRBV20-1
CSARAPGDRRNTIYF
>many|TRBV11-2
CASSQSRKQETQYF
>many|TRBV15
CATSRKSSGGYYEQYF
>many|TRBV6-5
CASSGLENQPQHF
>once|TRBV7-2
CASSQVGVRAFF
>few|TRBV30
CAWSIRGPGRQRTPLHF
>many|TRBV4-3
CASSQGVSGSARYF